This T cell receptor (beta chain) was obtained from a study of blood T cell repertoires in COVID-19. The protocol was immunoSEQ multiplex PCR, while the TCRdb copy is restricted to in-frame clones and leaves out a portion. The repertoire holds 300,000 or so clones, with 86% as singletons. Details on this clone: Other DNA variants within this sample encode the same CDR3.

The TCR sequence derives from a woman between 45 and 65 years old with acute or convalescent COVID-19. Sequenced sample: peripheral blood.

For the CDR3, the DNA is TGTGCCACCAGTGATTTGGACAGGGGCGAGACCCAGTACTTC. This codes for CATSDLDRGETQYF. The chain couples TRBV24-1 to TRBJ2-5; 8 bases fit TRBD1. CDR1 is KGHDR, CDR2 SFDVKD, per germline. This CDR3 contains 14 residues. The junction had 1 base not matched to a gene; V was cut back by 0 bases and J by 5 bases.